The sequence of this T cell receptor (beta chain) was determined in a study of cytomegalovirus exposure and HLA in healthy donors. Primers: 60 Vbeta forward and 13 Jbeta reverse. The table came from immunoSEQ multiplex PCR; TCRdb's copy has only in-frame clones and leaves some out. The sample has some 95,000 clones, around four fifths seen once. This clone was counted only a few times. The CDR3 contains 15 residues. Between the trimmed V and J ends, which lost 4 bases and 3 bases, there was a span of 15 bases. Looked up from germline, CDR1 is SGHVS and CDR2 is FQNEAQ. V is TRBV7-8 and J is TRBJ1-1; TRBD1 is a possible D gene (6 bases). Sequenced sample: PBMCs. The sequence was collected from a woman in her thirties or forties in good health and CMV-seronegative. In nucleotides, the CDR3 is TGTGCCAGCAGCTCTGGGCAGGGGAAGTACACTGAAGCTTTCTTT. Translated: CASSSGQGKYTEAFF.